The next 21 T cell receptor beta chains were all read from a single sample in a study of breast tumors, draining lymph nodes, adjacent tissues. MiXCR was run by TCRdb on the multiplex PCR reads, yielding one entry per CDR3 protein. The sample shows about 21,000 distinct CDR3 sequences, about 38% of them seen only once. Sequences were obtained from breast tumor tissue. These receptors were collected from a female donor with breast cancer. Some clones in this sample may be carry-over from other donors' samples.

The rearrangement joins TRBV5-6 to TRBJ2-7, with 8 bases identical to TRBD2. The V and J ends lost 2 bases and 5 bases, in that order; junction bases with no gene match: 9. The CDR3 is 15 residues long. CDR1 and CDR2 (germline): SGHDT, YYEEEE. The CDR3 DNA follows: TGTGCCAGCAGCTTCTTAGCGGGGTTCCCTCACGAGCAGTACTTC. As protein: CASSFLAGFPHEQYF.

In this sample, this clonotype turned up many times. CDR3 amino acids: CASSLAGRDNYGYTF. Written as DNA, the CDR3 is TGTGCCAGCAGCTTAGCGGGTCGGGACAATTATGGCTACACCTTC. This sequence joins TRBV7-9 and TRBJ1-2; perhaps TRBD1 as D (6 bases). This CDR3 is 15 amino acids long. Trimming took off 0 bases at V and 5 bases at J, with 13 bases between the two ends. Germline V gives CDR1 SEHNR, CDR2 FQNEAQ (reference sequence).

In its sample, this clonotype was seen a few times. In nucleotides, the CDR3 is TGTGCCAGCAGCTCGGACAGGGCGGCAGATACGCAGTATTTT. This translates into CASSSDRAADTQYF. The chain recombines TRBV6-2 or TRBV6-3 with TRBJ2-3, with 8 nucleotides matching TRBD1. Germline CDR1 MNHEY, CDR2 SVGEGT. The V gene end was trimmed by 6 bases and the J gene end by 4 bases; junction bases not matched to a gene: 6. The CDR3 is 14 residues long.

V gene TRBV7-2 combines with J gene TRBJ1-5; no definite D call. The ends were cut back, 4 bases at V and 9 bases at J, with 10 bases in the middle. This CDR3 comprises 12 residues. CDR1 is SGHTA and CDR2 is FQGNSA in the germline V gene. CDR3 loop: CASSWRNGPQHF. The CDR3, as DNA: TGTGCCAGCAGCTGGAGGAATGGGCCCCAGCATTTT. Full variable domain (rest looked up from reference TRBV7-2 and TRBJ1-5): GAGVSQSPSNKVTEKGKDVELRCDPISGHTALYWYRQSLGQGLEFLIYFQGNSAPDKSGLPSDRFSAERTGGSVSTLTIQRTQQEDSAVYLCASSWRNGPQHFGDGTRLSIL.

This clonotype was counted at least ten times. The CDR3 spells CASSYRGREETQYF. The CDR3 coding sequence is TGTGCCAGCAGCTATAGGGGGCGCGAAGAGACCCAGTACTTC. The chain employs TRBV5-6 and TRBJ2-5, with 7 bases matching TRBD1. V shed 3 bases, J shed 3 bases, and the junction held 5 bases outside the gene matches. CDR1 SGHDT and CDR2 YYEEEE come from the germline V gene. The CDR3 runs to 14 residues.

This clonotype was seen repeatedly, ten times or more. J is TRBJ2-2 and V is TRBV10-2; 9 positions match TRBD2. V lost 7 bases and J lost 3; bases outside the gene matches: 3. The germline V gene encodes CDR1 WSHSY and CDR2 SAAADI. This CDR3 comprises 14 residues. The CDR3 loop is CASNSGGYTGELFF. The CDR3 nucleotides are TGCGCCAGCAATAGCGGGGGATACACCGGGGAGCTGTTTTTT.

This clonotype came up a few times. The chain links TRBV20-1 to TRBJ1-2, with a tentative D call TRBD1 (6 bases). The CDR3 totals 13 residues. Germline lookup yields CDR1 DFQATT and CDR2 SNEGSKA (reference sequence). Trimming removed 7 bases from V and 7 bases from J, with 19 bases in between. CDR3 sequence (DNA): TGCAGTGTAGGTGGGGGGGCCGCTGGTGGCTACACCTTC. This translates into CSVGGGAAGGYTF.

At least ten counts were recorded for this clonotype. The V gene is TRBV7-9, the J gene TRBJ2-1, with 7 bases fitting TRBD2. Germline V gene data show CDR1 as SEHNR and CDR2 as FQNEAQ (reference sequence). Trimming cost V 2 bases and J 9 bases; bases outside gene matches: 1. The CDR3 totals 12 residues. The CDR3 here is CASSLTGGEQFF. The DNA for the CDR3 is TGTGCCAGCAGCTTAACGGGGGGTGAGCAGTTCTTC.

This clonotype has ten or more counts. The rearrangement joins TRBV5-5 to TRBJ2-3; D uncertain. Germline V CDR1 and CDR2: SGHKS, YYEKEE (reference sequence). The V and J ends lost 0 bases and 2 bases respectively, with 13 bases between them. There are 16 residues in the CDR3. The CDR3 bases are TGTGCCAGCAGCTTGGTAGGAAATATCCACACAGATACGCAGTATTTT. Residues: CASSLVGNIHTDTQYF. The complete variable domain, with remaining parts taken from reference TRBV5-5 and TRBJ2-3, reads DAGVTQSPTHLIKTRGQQVTLRCSPISGHKSVSWYQQVLGQGPQFIFQYYEKEERGRGNFPDRFSARQFPNYSSELNVNALLLGDSALYLCASSLVGNIHTDTQYFGPGTRLTVL.

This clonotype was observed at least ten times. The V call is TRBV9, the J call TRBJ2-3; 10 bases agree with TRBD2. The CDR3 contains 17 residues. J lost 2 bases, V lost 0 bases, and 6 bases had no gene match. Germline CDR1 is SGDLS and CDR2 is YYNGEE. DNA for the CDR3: TGTGCCAGCAGCGTAGGTCAGCGGGGGGGCACCACAGATACGCAGTATTTT. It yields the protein CASSVGQRGGTTDTQYF.

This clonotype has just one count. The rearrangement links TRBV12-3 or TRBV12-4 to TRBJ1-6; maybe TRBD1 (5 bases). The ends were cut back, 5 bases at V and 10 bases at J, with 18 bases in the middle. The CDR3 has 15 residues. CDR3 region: CASSSRAGQNSPLHF. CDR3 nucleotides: TGTGCCAGCAGTAGCAGGGCAGGGCAGAACTCACCCCTCCACTTT.

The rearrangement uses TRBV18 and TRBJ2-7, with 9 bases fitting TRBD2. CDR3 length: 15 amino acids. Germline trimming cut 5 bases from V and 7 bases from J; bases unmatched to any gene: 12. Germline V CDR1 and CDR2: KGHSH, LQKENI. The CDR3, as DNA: TGTGCCAGCTCATCCCTCGCGGGAGGGCCGTGGGAGCAGTACTTC. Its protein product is CASSSLAGGPWEQYF. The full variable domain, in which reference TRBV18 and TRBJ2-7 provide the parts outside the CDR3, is NAGVMQNPRHLVRRRGQEARLRCSPMKGHSHVYWYRQLPEEGLKFMVYLQKENIIDESGMPKERFSAEFPKEGPSILRIQQVVRGDSAAYFCASSSLAGGPWEQYFGPGTRLTVT.

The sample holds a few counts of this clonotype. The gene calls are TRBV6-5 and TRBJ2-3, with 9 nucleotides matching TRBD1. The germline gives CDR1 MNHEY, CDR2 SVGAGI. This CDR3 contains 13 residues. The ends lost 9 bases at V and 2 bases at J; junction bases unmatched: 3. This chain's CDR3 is CASTGGNTDTQYF. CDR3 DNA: TGTGCCAGTACAGGGGGCAACACAGATACGCAGTATTTT.

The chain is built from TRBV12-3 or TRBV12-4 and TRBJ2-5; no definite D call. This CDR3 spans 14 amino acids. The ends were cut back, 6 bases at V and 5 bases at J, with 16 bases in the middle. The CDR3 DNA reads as TGTGCCAGCAGCTCAATGGACGCGGCCGAGACCCAGTACTTC. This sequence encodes CASSSMDAAETQYF.

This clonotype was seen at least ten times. In DNA form, the CDR3 reads TGTGCCAGCAGCGACCGGGACTTCCTCACAGATACGCAGTATTTT. Encoded protein: CASSDRDFLTDTQYF. The chain is built from TRBV9 and TRBJ2-3, with D maybe TRBD2 (6 bases). Germline V gene lookup returns CDR1 SGDLS and CDR2 YYNGEE. The CDR3 contains 15 residues. Between the trimmed V and J ends, which lost 3 bases and 2 bases, there was a span of 13 bases. Looking up the rest from reference TRBV9 and TRBJ2-3 gives the full variable domain: DSGVTQTPKHLITATGQRVTLRCSPRSGDLSVYWYQQSLDQGLQFLIQYYNGEERAKGNILERFSAQQFPDLHSELNLSSLELGDSALYFCASSDRDFLTDTQYFGPGTRLTVL.

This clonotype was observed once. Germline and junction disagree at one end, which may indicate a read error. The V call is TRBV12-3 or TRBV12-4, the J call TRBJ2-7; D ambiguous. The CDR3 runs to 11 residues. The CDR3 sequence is CASSLGTEQYF. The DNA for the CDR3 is TGTGCCAGCAGCTTAGGTACCGAGCAGTACTTC.

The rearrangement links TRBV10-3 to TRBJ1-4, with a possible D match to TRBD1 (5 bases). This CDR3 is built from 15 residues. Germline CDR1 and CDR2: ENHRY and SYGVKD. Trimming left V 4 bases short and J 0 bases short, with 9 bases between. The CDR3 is CAISGQSATNEKLFF. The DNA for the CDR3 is TGTGCCATCAGTGGACAGAGTGCAACTAATGAAAAACTGTTTTTT.

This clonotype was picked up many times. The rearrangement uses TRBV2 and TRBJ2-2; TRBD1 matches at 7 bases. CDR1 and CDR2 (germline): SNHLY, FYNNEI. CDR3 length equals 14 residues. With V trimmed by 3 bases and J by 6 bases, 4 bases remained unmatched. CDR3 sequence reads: CASSDATGSGELFF. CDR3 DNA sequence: TGTGCCAGCAGTGATGCGACAGGGTCCGGGGAGCTGTTTTTT.

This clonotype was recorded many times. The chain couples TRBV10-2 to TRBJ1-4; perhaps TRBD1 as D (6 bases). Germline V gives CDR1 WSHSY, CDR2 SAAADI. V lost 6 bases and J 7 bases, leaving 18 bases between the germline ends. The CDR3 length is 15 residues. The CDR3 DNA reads TGCGCCAGCAGAACAACCGGGACACCGAGTGAAAAACTGTTTTTT. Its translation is CASRTTGTPSEKLFF.

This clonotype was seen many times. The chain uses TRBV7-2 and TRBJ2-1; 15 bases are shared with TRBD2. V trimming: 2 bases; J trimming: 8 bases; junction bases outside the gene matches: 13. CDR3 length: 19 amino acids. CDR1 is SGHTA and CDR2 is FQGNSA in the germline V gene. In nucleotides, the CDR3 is TGTGCCAGCAGCTTACAGCACAGAGGGACTAGCGGGAGGCCCCATGAGCAGTTCTTC. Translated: CASSLQHRGTSGRPHEQFF.

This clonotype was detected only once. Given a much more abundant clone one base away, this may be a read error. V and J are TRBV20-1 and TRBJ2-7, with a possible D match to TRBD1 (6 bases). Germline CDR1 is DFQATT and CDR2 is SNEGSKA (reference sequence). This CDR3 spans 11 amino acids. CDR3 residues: CSTARGYEQSF. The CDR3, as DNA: TGCAGTACGGCCAGGGGCTACGAGCAGTCCTTC.